This entry concerns a single T cell receptor beta chain. No cognate antigen has been identified for it. The record has no base qualities; no much larger clone is one base away. Samples from volunteer blood donors who had recovered from COVID-19 were contributed by a second Seattle source. Each collaborating institution followed its own protocols to collect whole blood in K2EDTA tubes. Collaborator samples were shipped for TCRbeta analysis as frozen whole blood, isolated PBMCs, or DNA extracted from either sample type. TCRbeta CDR3 regions were amplified from genomic DNA by means of the immunoSEQ Assay, a bias-controlled multiplex PCR. The source study handled its data this way. The number of nucleated cells in each sample was estimated by amplification of reference gene primers within the assay. To quantify the absolute abundance of each unique TCRbeta CDR3 rearrangement, sequence reads were collapsed and filtered. For each sample, productive Simpson clonality was calculated as the square root of Simpson's diversity index across productive rearrangements. The table was pulled from immuneACCESS by TCRdb, which kept in-frame rearrangements only. Such tables lose some clones; where checked, under half of the loss comes from unresolved V genes, and the rest has no known cause. That table supplies the V and J calls and clone size; D and trimming were determined from the DNA. This sample is represented by approximately 240,000 clones; 75% to 90% of them were singletons. The ten most abundant clones make up around 2.8% of the sample.

These data are taken from a study of blood T cell repertoires in COVID-19 (TCRdb year 2020). Study-wide context: Collaborator samples came from the United States, Italy and Spain and covered acute and convalescent phases of COVID-19. The repertoires were released in a freely available public database meant as a resource for research on the immune response to SARS-CoV-2. Where HLA class I and class II types were available, the types were taken from metadata supplied by the sample provider, not from assay-based typing. A de-identified subject ID, COVID-19 status, age in years and sex were almost always included in the sample metadata. Subjects who had been exposed to COVID-19, were actively infected with it, or had recovered from it provided the deeply sampled blood TCRbeta repertoires that made up the dataset. The prospective study material was composed of cDNA or gDNA derived from T cells, B-cell-depleted T cells, or PBMCs. The samples were drawn from two sources: the first 160 participants of the ongoing ImmuneRACE study, and 1,000 to 1,500 subjects contributed by 6 global collaborators.

General conclusions and limits of the study: The quantity of clinical and demographic metadata differed by source and by participant and was supplied without curation.

Sequencing was performed on peripheral blood. This TCR was recovered from a woman aged 25 to 39 who had recovered from COVID-19.

The bases are TGTGCCAACTTACAGGGGTTTGAGCAGTACTTC. It translates as CANLQGFEQYF. The chain links TRBV2 with TRBJ2-7; TRBD1 lines up with 7 middle nucleotides. Taken from cysteine to phenylalanine, the CDR3 has 11 residues. Only CDR3 DNA is held: 33 bases, read in frame from base 1. CDR1 and CDR2 are read off the germline V gene as SNHLY and FYNNEI. Compared with germline, V lacks 10 bases and J lacks 7 bases; bases without a gene match: 7.